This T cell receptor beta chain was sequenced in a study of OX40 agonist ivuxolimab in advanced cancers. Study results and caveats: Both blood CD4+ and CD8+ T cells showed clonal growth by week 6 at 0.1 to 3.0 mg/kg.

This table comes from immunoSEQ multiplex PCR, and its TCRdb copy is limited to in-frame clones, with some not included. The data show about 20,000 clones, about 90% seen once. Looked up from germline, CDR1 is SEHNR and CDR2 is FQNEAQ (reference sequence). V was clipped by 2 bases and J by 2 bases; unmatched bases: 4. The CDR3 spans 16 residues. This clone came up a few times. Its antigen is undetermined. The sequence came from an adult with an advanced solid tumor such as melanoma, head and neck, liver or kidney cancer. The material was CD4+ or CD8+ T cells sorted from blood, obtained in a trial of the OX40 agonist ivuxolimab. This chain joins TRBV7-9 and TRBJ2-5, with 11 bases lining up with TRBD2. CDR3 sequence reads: CASSLLAGGNQETQYF. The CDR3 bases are TGTGCCAGCAGCTTACTAGCGGGGGGAAATCAAGAGACCCAGTACTTC.